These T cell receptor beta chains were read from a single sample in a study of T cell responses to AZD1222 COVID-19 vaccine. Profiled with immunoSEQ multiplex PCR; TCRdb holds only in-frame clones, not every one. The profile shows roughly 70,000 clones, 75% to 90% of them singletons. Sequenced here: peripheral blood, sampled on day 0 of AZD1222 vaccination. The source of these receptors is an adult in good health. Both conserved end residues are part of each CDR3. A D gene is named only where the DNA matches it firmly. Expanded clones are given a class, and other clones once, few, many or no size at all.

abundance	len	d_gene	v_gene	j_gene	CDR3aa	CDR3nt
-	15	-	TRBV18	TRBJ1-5	CASSPGRQGNQPQHF	TGTGCCAGCTCACCAGGGCGGCAGGGAAATCAGCCCCAGCATTTT
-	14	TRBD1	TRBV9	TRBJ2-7	CASSPSITGDEQYF	TGTGCCAGCAGCCCCTCCATAACAGGGGACGAGCAGTACTTC
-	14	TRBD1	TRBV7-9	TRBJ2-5	CASSLKGASETQYF	TGTGCCAGCAGCTTAAAGGGGGCGTCAGAGACCCAGTACTTC
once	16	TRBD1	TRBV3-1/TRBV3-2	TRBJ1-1	CASSLDGQGLNTEAFF	TGTGCCAGCAGCCTGGACGGACAGGGTCTGAACACTGAAGCTTTCTTT
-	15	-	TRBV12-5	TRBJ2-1	CASGFHRSIINEQFF	TGTGCTAGTGGTTTCCACAGAAGTATAATCAATGAGCAGTTCTTC
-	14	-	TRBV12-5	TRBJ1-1	CASGLVGGNTEAFF	TGTGCTAGTGGTTTGGTTGGCGGTAATACTGAAGCTTTCTTT
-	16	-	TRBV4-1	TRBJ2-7	CASSQHLVGTNYEQYF	TGCGCCAGCAGCCAACATCTAGTAGGTACCAACTACGAGCAGTACTTC
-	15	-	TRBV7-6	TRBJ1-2	CASSLGQTLGCGYTF	TGTGCCAGCAGCTTAGGTCAGACTCTAGGCTGTGGCTACACCTTC
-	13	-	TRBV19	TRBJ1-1	CASSLGSGTEAFF	TGTGCCAGTAGTCTAGGATCGGGGACTGAAGCTTTCTTT
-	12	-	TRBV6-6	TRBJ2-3	CASSLWGDTQYF	TGTGCCAGCAGCCTTTGGGGAGATACGCAGTATTTT
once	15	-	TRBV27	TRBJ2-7	CASSGSAAPHYEQYF	TGTGCCAGCAGTGGCTCCGCGGCTCCCCACTACGAGCAGTACTTC